Sequencing of this TCR beta chain was carried out in a study of blood T cells in healthy people across ages. This clonotype was recorded a few times. The CDR3 loop spans 15 amino acids. V was clipped by 3 bases and J by 5 bases; unmatched bases: 7. CDR1 SGDLS and CDR2 YYNGEE come from the germline V gene. It was with a sample-barcoded 5' primer and a J-beta primer mix that a second PCR of about 7 to 12 cycles was run. Each CDR3 protein gets one entry after TCRdb re-called the 5' RACE reads with MiXCR. Altogether roughly 900,000 distinct CDR3 sequences are present, around 49% being singletons, with the ten largest covering roughly 12%.

This receptor was obtained from a man aged 30 to 45 in good health. The rearrangement links TRBV9 to TRBJ2-2; 7 bases agree with TRBD1. Sequenced input: blood. The CDR3 coding sequence is TGTGCCAGCAGCGAGAGGACAGGTGGAACCGGGGAGCTGTTTTTT. This codes for CASSERTGGTGELFF. Full variable domain (rest looked up from reference TRBV9 and TRBJ2-2): DSGVTQTPKHLITATGQRVTLRCSPRSGDLSVYWYQQSLDQGLQFLIQYYNGEERAKGNILERFSAQQFPDLHSELNLSSLELGDSALYFCASSERTGGTGELFFGEGSRLTVL.